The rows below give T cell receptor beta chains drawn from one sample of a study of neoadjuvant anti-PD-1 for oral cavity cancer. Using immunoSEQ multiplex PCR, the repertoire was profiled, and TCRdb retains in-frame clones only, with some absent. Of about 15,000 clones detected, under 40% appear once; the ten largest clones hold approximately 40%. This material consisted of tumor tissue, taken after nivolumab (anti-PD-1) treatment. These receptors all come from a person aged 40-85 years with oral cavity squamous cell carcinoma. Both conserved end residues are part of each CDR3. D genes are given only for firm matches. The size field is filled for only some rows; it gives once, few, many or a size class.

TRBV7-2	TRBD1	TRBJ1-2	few	TGTGCCAGCAGCCATGGACAGGGGGGAGGCTACACCTTC	CASSHGQGGGYTF
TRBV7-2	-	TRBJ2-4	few	TGTGCCAGCAGCTTCCCAGGGGTGGGTAACATTCAGTACTTC	CASSFPGVGNIQYF
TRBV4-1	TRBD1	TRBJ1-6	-	TGCGCCAGCAGCCAAGATTCTCGGGACAGGGGATTTTCACCCCTCCACTTT	CASSQDSRDRGFSPLHF
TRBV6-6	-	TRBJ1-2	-	TGTGCCAGTGACGCAGGGTTTGGCTACACCTTC	CASDAGFGYTF
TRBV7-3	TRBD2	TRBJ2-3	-	TGTGCCAGCAGCTTAGGGACTAGCGGGGGCACAGATACGCAGTATTTT	CASSLGTSGGTDTQYF
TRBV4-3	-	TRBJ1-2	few	TGCGCCAGCAGCCAAGGTCGTGCTAATCGACAGTTCAACTATGGCTACACCTTC	CASSQGRANRQFNYGYTF
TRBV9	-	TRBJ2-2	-	TGTGCCAGCAGCGTAGACGTCAGGCAGGCCGGGGAGCTGTTTTTT	CASSVDVRQAGELFF
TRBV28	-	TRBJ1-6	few	TGTGCCAGCACTCCCCCGCGGGGGCCCCTCCACTTT	CASTPPRGPLHF
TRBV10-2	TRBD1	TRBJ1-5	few	TGCGCCAGCAGGGGGACAGGGGCCGAGGGGAAGCCCCAGCATTTT	CASRGTGAEGKPQHF
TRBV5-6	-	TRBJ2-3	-	TGTGCCAGCAGCTTAGGGGGTGGCACAGATACGCAGTATTTT	CASSLGGGTDTQYF
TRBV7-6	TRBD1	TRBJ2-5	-	TGTGCCAGCAGCGCCGGGACAGGGGTTGGAGAGACCCAGTACTTC	CASSAGTGVGETQYF
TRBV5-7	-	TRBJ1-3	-	TGTGCCAGCTGGAGGGAGGGACTAACTTCTGGAAACACCATATATTTT	CASWREGLTSGNTIYF
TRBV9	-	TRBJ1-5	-	TGTGCCAGCAGCGTAGGGGTGGGGCAGGGAAGAGAGCCCCAGCATTTT	CASSVGVGQGREPQHF
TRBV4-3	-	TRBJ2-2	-	TGCGCCAGCAGCCAAGAGGGGTACAGGGCGAACACCGGGGAGCTGTTTTTT	CASSQEGYRANTGELFF